Listed below are T cell receptor beta chains from one sample, sequenced in a study of blood T cell repertoires in COVID-19. Libraries were prepared by immunoSEQ multiplex PCR; TCRdb keeps only in-frame clonotypes and omits some of them. The sample has about 190,000 clones, about 90% seen once. The sample consisted of peripheral blood. The source of these receptors is a man over 45 with acute or convalescent COVID-19. The CDR3 runs from the conserved cysteine through the conserved F or W. The D gene is left open where the match is weak. Some rows have no size entry. The others give once, few or many, or a class for an expanded clone.

V: TRBV11-3
J: TRBJ2-1
size: NA
D: TRBD2
DNA: TGTGCCAGCAGCTCTAGCGGGCTTTCCTACAATGAGCAGTTCTTC
CDR3: CASSSSGLSYNEQFF

V: TRBV28
J: TRBJ2-2
size: NA
D: TRBD1
DNA: TGTGCCAGCAGTTCAAGGACAGGGAACACCGGGGAGCTGTTTTTT
CDR3: CASSSRTGNTGELFF

V: TRBV2
J: TRBJ2-2
size: NA
D: NA
DNA: TGTGCCACCGAGGGGGTCTCCGGGGAGCTGTTTTTT
CDR3: CATEGVSGELFF

V: TRBV6-6
J: TRBJ2-2
size: NA
D: TRBD2
DNA: TGTGCCAGCAGGCGACGGTTGACTAGCGGGGGCCCTAACACCGGGGAGCTGTTTTTT
CDR3: CASRRRLTSGGPNTGELFF

V: TRBV27
J: TRBJ1-6
size: NA
D: NA
DNA: TGTGCCAGCAGTTTCTCTGGAGCTACCTCCAGGGAATCACCCCTCCACTTT
CDR3: CASSFSGATSRESPLHF

V: TRBV30
J: TRBJ2-2
size: NA
D: TRBD2
DNA: TGTGCCTGGAGCGGACTAGCGGGAGGCGGGGAGCTGTTTTTT
CDR3: CAWSGLAGGGELFF

V: TRBV10-1
J: TRBJ2-2
size: NA
D: TRBD1
DNA: TGCGCCAGCAGTAAGACAGGGAGCACGAACACCGGGGAGCTGTTTTTT
CDR3: CASSKTGSTNTGELFF

V: TRBV24-1
J: TRBJ2-5
size: NA
D: NA
DNA: TGTGCCACCAGTGATCCAGGAGGTATTGAGGAGACCCAGTACTTC
CDR3: CATSDPGGIEETQYF

V: TRBV6-5
J: TRBJ2-7
size: NA
D: TRBD1
DNA: TGTGCCAGCAGTTTTGGACAGGGCACCTACGAGCAGTACTTC
CDR3: CASSFGQGTYEQYF

V: TRBV7-3
J: TRBJ2-1
size: NA
D: NA
DNA: TGTGCCAGCAGCTCTAGCGCCGGTGAGCAGTTCTTC
CDR3: CASSSSAGEQFF

V: TRBV6-5
J: TRBJ1-3
size: NA
D: NA
DNA: TGTGCCAGCAGACAGGGACACTCTGGAAACACCATATATTTT
CDR3: CASRQGHSGNTIYF

V: TRBV29-1
J: TRBJ2-3
size: NA
D: TRBD2
DNA: TGCAGCGTTGGGACGGGAGGACACACAGATACGCAGTATTTT
CDR3: CSVGTGGHTDTQYF

V: TRBV9
J: TRBJ1-1
size: NA
D: NA
DNA: TGTGCCAGCAGCGTATATGGAGCGCCGAACACTGAAGCTTTCTTT
CDR3: CASSVYGAPNTEAFF

V: TRBV18
J: TRBJ2-4
size: NA
D: NA
DNA: TGTGCCAGCTCACCCAGGCAGGGTGACCATATTCAGTACTTC
CDR3: CASSPRQGDHIQYF

V: TRBV6-5
J: TRBJ1-1
size: NA
D: NA
DNA: TGTGCCAGCAGTTACTCATACACCGTGAACACTGAAGCTTTCTTT
CDR3: CASSYSYTVNTEAFF

V: TRBV6-2/TRBV6-3
J: TRBJ2-1
size: NA
D: NA
DNA: TGTGCCAGCAGTTACTTGTCCGCCGAGTACAATGAGCAGTTCTTC
CDR3: CASSYLSAEYNEQFF

V: TRBV2
J: TRBJ1-4
size: NA
D: NA
DNA: TGTGCCAGCAGTGACAGGGGCAAAAATGAAAAACTGTTTTTT
CDR3: CASSDRGKNEKLFF

V: TRBV9
J: TRBJ2-1
size: NA
D: TRBD2
DNA: TGTGCCAGCAGCGACGGGACTAGCAGACCCGATGAGCAGTTCTTC
CDR3: CASSDGTSRPDEQFF

V: TRBV15
J: TRBJ1-2
size: NA
D: NA
DNA: TGTGCCACCAGCAGAGACTCTGGAGGGATGAGGAGCTACACCTTC
CDR3: CATSRDSGGMRSYTF

V: TRBV18
J: TRBJ1-1
size: once
D: NA
DNA: TGTGCCAGCTCACCGGATTACCCGGGGGGAACTGAAGCTTTCTTT
CDR3: CASSPDYPGGTEAFF

V: TRBV6-6
J: TRBJ1-1
size: NA
D: NA
DNA: TGTGCCAGCAGTCTAAGCCGGGGGGGGAACACTGAAGCTTTCTTT
CDR3: CASSLSRGGNTEAFF

V: TRBV7-7
J: TRBJ2-1
size: NA
D: TRBD1
DNA: TGTGCTAGCAGCTTAGAGGGCAGGGGGACGTATGAGCAGTTCTTC
CDR3: CASSLEGRGTYEQFF

V: TRBV27
J: TRBJ2-2
size: NA
D: TRBD2
DNA: TGTGCCAGCAGTTCGGCTAGCGGGAGGGCCGAGGGGGAGCTGTTTTTT
CDR3: CASSSASGRAEGELFF

V: TRBV7-8
J: TRBJ1-2
size: few
D: NA
DNA: TGTGCCAGCAGCTTTAACAGTGGCTCATATGGCTACACCTTC
CDR3: CASSFNSGSYGYTF

V: TRBV19
J: TRBJ2-7
size: NA
D: TRBD1
DNA: TGTGCCAGTAGTCCGGGGGCAGGGGGCTTTGAGCAGTACTTC
CDR3: CASSPGAGGFEQYF

V: TRBV4-2
J: TRBJ1-5
size: NA
D: TRBD1
DNA: TGTGCCAGCAGCCAAGATCGGACAGGGGGGGATCAGCCCCAGCATTTT
CDR3: CASSQDRTGGDQPQHF

V: TRBV5-1
J: TRBJ2-1
size: NA
D: TRBD1
DNA: TGCGCCAGCAGCGCCGGGACAGGGAGATACAATGAGCAGTTCTTC
CDR3: CASSAGTGRYNEQFF

V: TRBV18
J: TRBJ1-1
size: NA
D: NA
DNA: TGTGCCAGCTCACTTTCCCAACAGGACGACGGCTTGGCTGAAGCTTTCTTT
CDR3: CASSLSQQDDGLAEAFF

V: TRBV2
J: TRBJ2-1
size: NA
D: TRBD1
DNA: TGTGCCAGCATTAACGAGGGGGCCCGGAGCTCCTACAATGAGCAGTTCTTC
CDR3: CASINEGARSSYNEQFF

V: TRBV5-1
J: TRBJ1-5
size: NA
D: TRBD1
DNA: TGCGCCAGCAGTAGGGGACAGGGGAACAATCAGCCCCAGCATTTT
CDR3: CASSRGQGNNQPQHF

V: TRBV27
J: TRBJ2-7
size: NA
D: NA
DNA: TGTGCCAGCAGTTTATCGGCGGAGGTGTACGAGCAGTACTTC
CDR3: CASSLSAEVYEQYF

V: TRBV28
J: TRBJ1-2
size: once
D: TRBD1
DNA: TGTGCCAGCTGGGGACAGCTCTATGGCTACACCTTC
CDR3: CASWGQLYGYTF

V: TRBV19
J: TRBJ2-1
size: many
D: NA
DNA: TGTGCCAGTAGTTCGACAGAGAAGGATGAGCAGTTCTTC
CDR3: CASSSTEKDEQFF

V: TRBV7-9
J: TRBJ2-4
size: NA
D: NA
DNA: TGTGCCAGCAGCTTACGTGAGGACATTCAGTACTTC
CDR3: CASSLREDIQYF

V: TRBV18
J: TRBJ2-5
size: NA
D: NA
DNA: TGTGCCAGCTCACCGAGGCAGCAAGAGACCCAGTACTTC
CDR3: CASSPRQQETQYF

V: TRBV6-5
J: TRBJ2-7
size: NA
D: TRBD1
DNA: TGTGCCAGCAGGGACAATTACGACAGGGGGCGCAAACTCTTC
CDR3: CASRDNYDRGRKLF

V: TRBV6-5
J: TRBJ1-1
size: NA
D: TRBD1
DNA: TGTGCCAGCAGTTACTCTAGACAGGGGGCAGGTGAAGCTTTCTTT
CDR3: CASSYSRQGAGEAFF

V: TRBV10-1
J: TRBJ2-1
size: NA
D: NA
DNA: TGCGCCAGCAGTCTTCTAGGGGCGGTTCGATTTGATGAGCAGTTCTTC
CDR3: CASSLLGAVRFDEQFF

V: TRBV7-9
J: TRBJ2-2
size: NA
D: NA
DNA: TGTGCCAGCAGCCCCCGGGAGTCTGGGGAGCTGTTTTTT
CDR3: CASSPRESGELFF

V: TRBV5-6
J: TRBJ1-2
size: NA
D: NA
DNA: TGTGCCAGCAGCGCTCCCGCCGGTGGTGGCTACACCTTC
CDR3: CASSAPAGGGYTF

V: TRBV4-3
J: TRBJ1-4
size: once
D: TRBD1
DNA: TGCGCCAGCAGCCAAGCCTGGGGACAGGGAGATGAAAAACTGTTTTTT
CDR3: CASSQAWGQGDEKLFF

V: TRBV19
J: TRBJ1-1
size: NA
D: NA
DNA: TGTGCCAGTAGTGTGGTCAGTGCGAACACTGAAGCTTTCTTT
CDR3: CASSVVSANTEAFF

V: TRBV13
J: TRBJ2-3
size: once
D: TRBD2
DNA: TGTGCCAGCAGCTCCCTAGCGGGGGGGCCTACAGATACGCAGTATTTT
CDR3: CASSSLAGGPTDTQYF

V: TRBV19
J: TRBJ2-7
size: NA
D: TRBD1
DNA: TGTGCCAGTAGCCAAGCAGGGGGCCGAAAGACCTACGAGCAGTACTTC
CDR3: CASSQAGGRKTYEQYF

V: TRBV2
J: TRBJ1-2
size: few
D: NA
DNA: TGTGCCGGTTCTCGGGACAAATATGGCTACACCTTC
CDR3: CAGSRDKYGYTF